This T cell receptor beta chain was obtained from a study of blood T cell repertoires in COVID-19. Turning to the study itself: Researchers got acute and convalescent COVID-19 samples from the United States, Italy and Spain. The cDNA or gDNA used as material had been derived from T cells, B-cell-depleted T cells, or PBMCs.

Source study methods: Using reference gene primer amplification, nucleated cell counts were estimated. Sequenced by immunoSEQ multiplex PCR; TCRdb stores in-frame clones only, minus some. From that table come the V and J calls and clone size; the DNA was used to work out D and trimming. The table records under 200,000 clones, approximately 86% of them present only once. CDR1 is MNHEY, CDR2 SVGEGT, per germline. The CDR3 is 17 residues long. V shed 6 bases and J 2 bases; nucleotides not matched to a gene: 7. This chain connects TRBV6-2 or TRBV6-3 to TRBJ2-1; 13 nucleotides match TRBD2. The material sequenced was peripheral blood. This receptor was obtained from a woman over 75 with acute or convalescent COVID-19. The CDR3 DNA reads TGTGCCAGCAGCCAGACTAGCGGGGGGTTCACCTACAATGAGCAGTTCTTC. This translates into CASSQTSGGFTYNEQFF.